This T cell receptor (beta chain) was identified in a study of spatial heterogeneity in lung cancer. Points from the study as a whole: Expanded TCRs that were ubiquitous or regional had counts tracking ubiquitous and regional nonsynonymous mutations, respectively. In tumors, expanded intratumoral alpha and beta TCR counts tracked mutation counts.

TCRdb redid the calling of the 5' RACE reads with MiXCR, one entry per CDR3 protein. Of 11,000 to 15,000 distinct CDR3 sequences detected, approximately 4.5% appear once; the ten largest clones hold 18%. Time point here: sample taken at primary tumor resection. This clonotype showed up just a few times. Antigen specificity is unknown. The CDR3 contains 17 residues. The starting material was lung tumor tissue, obtained at surgery. This receptor was identified in a female donor with early-stage non-small cell lung cancer. The chain uses TRBV21-1 and TRBJ2-7; the table names TRBD1, a call not compared with the DNA. TRBV21-1 is a known pseudogene. CDR3 loop: CASTGWRGQGASYEQYV. The CDR3 DNA follows: TGTGCCAGCACGGGCTGGAGGGGACAGGGGGCGTCCTACGAGCAGTACGTC.